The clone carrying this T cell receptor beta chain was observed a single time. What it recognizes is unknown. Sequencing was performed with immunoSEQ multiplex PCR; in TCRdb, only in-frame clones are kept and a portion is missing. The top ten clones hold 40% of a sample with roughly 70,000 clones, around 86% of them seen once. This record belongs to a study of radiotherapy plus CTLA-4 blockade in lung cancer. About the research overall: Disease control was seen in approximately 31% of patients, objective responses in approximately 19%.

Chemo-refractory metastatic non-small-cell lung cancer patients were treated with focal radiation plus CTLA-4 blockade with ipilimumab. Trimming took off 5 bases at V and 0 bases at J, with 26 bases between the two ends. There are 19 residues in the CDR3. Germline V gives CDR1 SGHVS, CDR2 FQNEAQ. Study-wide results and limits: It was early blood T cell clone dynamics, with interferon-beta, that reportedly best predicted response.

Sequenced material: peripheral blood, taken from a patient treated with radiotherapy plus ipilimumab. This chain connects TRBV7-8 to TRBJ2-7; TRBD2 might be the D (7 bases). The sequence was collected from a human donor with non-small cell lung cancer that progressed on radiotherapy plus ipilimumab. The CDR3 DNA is TGTGCCAGCAGCCCGAGTTCCCGATTCTCGGGGGGCAGCTCCTACGAGCAGTACGTC. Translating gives CASSPSSRFSGGSSYEQYV.